These T cell receptor beta chains were read from a single sample in a study of shared clonotypes between healthy human individuals. Profiling relied on immunoSEQ multiplex PCR, and the TCRdb table lists in-frame clones only, not all of them. The table includes hundreds of thousands of clones, 85% to 95% detected once. Input material: naive CD8+ T cells sorted from blood. These receptors were collected from a woman in her 30s in good health. Both conserved end residues are part of each CDR3. The order of the fields is J gene, D gene, V gene, clone size, CDR3 DNA, CDR3 protein. D genes are given only for firm matches. Clone size is shown for a subset of rows, as once, few, many or a class of expanded clone.

j_gene: TRBJ1-5; d_gene: -; v_gene: TRBV2; abundance: -; CDR3nt: TGTGCCAGCGCTACAGGGAGGAATCAGCCCCAGCATTTT; CDR3aa: CASATGRNQPQHF
j_gene: TRBJ2-4; d_gene: -; v_gene: TRBV11-3; abundance: -; CDR3nt: TGTGCCAGCAGCGGGGTAGGGTCGGACATTCAGTACTTC; CDR3aa: CASSGVGSDIQYF
j_gene: TRBJ1-1; d_gene: -; v_gene: TRBV16; abundance: -; CDR3nt: TGTGCCAGCAGCCAATCCGGGGGCCTTGAAGCTTTCTTT; CDR3aa: CASSQSGGLEAFF
j_gene: TRBJ2-1; d_gene: -; v_gene: TRBV11-2; abundance: -; CDR3nt: TGTGCCAGCAGCCCGGCGGAGGTTCGCTATGAGCAGTTCTTC; CDR3aa: CASSPAEVRYEQFF
j_gene: TRBJ2-3; d_gene: TRBD2; v_gene: TRBV28; abundance: -; CDR3nt: TGTGCCAGCAGTTTATTACTAGCGGGAGGGCGGGACACAGATACGCAGTATTTT; CDR3aa: CASSLLLAGGRDTDTQYF
j_gene: TRBJ2-7; d_gene: TRBD1; v_gene: TRBV28; abundance: -; CDR3nt: TGTGCCAGCAGTTTAGGACAGGGGGGTCCCTACGAGCAGTACTTC; CDR3aa: CASSLGQGGPYEQYF
j_gene: TRBJ2-1; d_gene: TRBD1; v_gene: TRBV19; abundance: -; CDR3nt: TGTGCCACCGGGGGACAGGGGGCGTACTACAATGAGCAGTTCTTC; CDR3aa: CATGGQGAYYNEQFF
j_gene: TRBJ2-3; d_gene: -; v_gene: TRBV27; abundance: -; CDR3nt: TGTGCCAGCGTCCCCCGGGAGAGCACAGATACGCAGTATTTT; CDR3aa: CASVPRESTDTQYF
j_gene: TRBJ1-1; d_gene: -; v_gene: TRBV28; abundance: -; CDR3nt: TGTGCCAGCAGTTTACGCAGGGGAAGAACTGAAGCTTTCTTT; CDR3aa: CASSLRRGRTEAFF
j_gene: TRBJ2-3; d_gene: TRBD2; v_gene: TRBV6-1; abundance: -; CDR3nt: TGTGCCAGCAGTGGGGGACTAGCGGGGTACACAGATACGCAGTATTTT; CDR3aa: CASSGGLAGYTDTQYF
j_gene: TRBJ2-5; d_gene: -; v_gene: TRBV28; abundance: once; CDR3nt: TGTGCCAGCAGTTCCTCTAGCGTCACCCAGTACTTC; CDR3aa: CASSSSSVTQYF
j_gene: TRBJ2-7; d_gene: -; v_gene: TRBV6-1; abundance: -; CDR3nt: TGTGCCAGCAGTGAAGTGGGGGGGGCTGCCGGCTCCTACGAGCAGTACTTC; CDR3aa: CASSEVGGAAGSYEQYF
j_gene: TRBJ1-2; d_gene: -; v_gene: TRBV19; abundance: -; CDR3nt: TGTGCCAGTAGTATTCGATGGACGGAGTTGGGTGACTATGGCTACACCTTC; CDR3aa: CASSIRWTELGDYGYTF
j_gene: TRBJ2-7; d_gene: -; v_gene: TRBV5-6; abundance: once; CDR3nt: TGTGCCAGCAAGGACGGCAGTTCCTACGAGCAGTACTTC; CDR3aa: CASKDGSSYEQYF
j_gene: TRBJ1-1; d_gene: TRBD1; v_gene: TRBV6-1; abundance: -; CDR3nt: TGTGCCAGCAGTGAATTAGGCCAGGGGGCGGAAGCTTTCTTT; CDR3aa: CASSELGQGAEAFF
j_gene: TRBJ2-7; d_gene: -; v_gene: TRBV6-1; abundance: -; CDR3nt: TGTGCCAGCAGTGAATTGGGACATAGCTCCTACGAGCAGTACTTC; CDR3aa: CASSELGHSSYEQYF
j_gene: TRBJ1-3; d_gene: -; v_gene: TRBV2; abundance: -; CDR3nt: TGTGCCAGCAGTGAAGTTTCCTCTGGAAACACCATATATTTT; CDR3aa: CASSEVSSGNTIYF
j_gene: TRBJ2-1; d_gene: -; v_gene: TRBV5-1; abundance: -; CDR3nt: TGCGCCAGCAGCTTGACGGGGTACAATGAGCAGTTCTTC; CDR3aa: CASSLTGYNEQFF
j_gene: TRBJ2-7; d_gene: TRBD2; v_gene: TRBV5-6; abundance: once; CDR3nt: TGTGCCAGCAGCGAGGGACTAGCGGGGAAGTCTGACTACGAGCAGTACTTC; CDR3aa: CASSEGLAGKSDYEQYF
j_gene: TRBJ1-1; d_gene: -; v_gene: TRBV6-5; abundance: -; CDR3nt: TGTGCCAGCAGTGCGGGACATCTGAACACTGAAGCTTTCTTT; CDR3aa: CASSAGHLNTEAFF
j_gene: TRBJ1-2; d_gene: -; v_gene: TRBV29-1; abundance: -; CDR3nt: TGCAGCGTTGTGGGGGTTAAGGGCTACACCTTC; CDR3aa: CSVVGVKGYTF
j_gene: TRBJ2-1; d_gene: -; v_gene: TRBV10-2; abundance: once; CDR3nt: TGCGCCAGCAGTGAGGAGGGAGTTAATGAGCAGTTCTTC; CDR3aa: CASSEEGVNEQFF
j_gene: TRBJ2-1; d_gene: -; v_gene: TRBV7-9; abundance: -; CDR3nt: TGTGCCAGCAGCCCCCAGCTAGAGCAGTTCTTC; CDR3aa: CASSPQLEQFF